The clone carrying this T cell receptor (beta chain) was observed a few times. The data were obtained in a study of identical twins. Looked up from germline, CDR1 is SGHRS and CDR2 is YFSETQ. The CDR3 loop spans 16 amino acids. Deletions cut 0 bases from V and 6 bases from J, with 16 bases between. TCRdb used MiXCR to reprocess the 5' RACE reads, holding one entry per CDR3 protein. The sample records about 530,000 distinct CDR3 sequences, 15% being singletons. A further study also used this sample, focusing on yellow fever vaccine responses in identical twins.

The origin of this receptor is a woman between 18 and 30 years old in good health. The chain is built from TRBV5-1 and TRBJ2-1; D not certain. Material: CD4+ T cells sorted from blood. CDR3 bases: TGCGCCAGCAGCTTGGGCTCCCAAGGCTGGTCCAATGAGCAGTTCTTC. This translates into CASSLGSQGWSNEQFF. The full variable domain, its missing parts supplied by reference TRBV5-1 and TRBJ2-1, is KAGVTQTPRYLIKTRGQQVTLSCSPISGHRSVSWYQQTPGQGLQFLFEYFSETQRNKGNFPGRFSGRQFSNSRSEMNVSTLELGDSALYLCASSLGSQGWSNEQFFGPGTRLTVL.